This TCR beta chain was captured in a study of glioma-infiltrating T cells after dendritic cell vaccination. Study-level results: Longer survival after dendritic cell vaccination followed higher pretreatment TIL content.

Details on this clone: Its matching antigen is unknown.

Per germline, CDR1 MNHEY and CDR2 SMNVEV (reference sequence). This CDR3 is built from 14 residues. Trimming pared 6 bases from V and 0 bases from J, leaving 9 bases between. Up to about 2 ug genomic DNA was used for TCRB CDR3 amplification. Clones were read by immunoSEQ multiplex PCR, and TCRdb kept only the in-frame ones, dropping some. The table includes 20,000 or so clones, 79% detected once. The TCR comes from a human donor with glioblastoma. The chain recombines TRBV27 with TRBJ2-1, with TRBD2 as a possible D gene (5 bases). The sequencing used blood, collected before dendritic cell vaccination. In DNA, the CDR3 is TGTGCCAGCAGCATAGCGAGCTCCTACAATGAGCAGTTCTTC. It is translated as CASSIASSYNEQFF.